This entry is about one T cell receptor beta chain. Its antigen is still unknown. V was clipped by 9 bases and J by 1 base; unmatched bases: 7. The germline V gene encodes CDR1 ENHRY and CDR2 SYGVKD. The CDR3 is 14 residues long. This specimen belongs to a study of cytomegalovirus exposure and HLA in healthy donors. The PCR was carried out with 60 Vbeta primers and 13 Jbeta primers. Clones were read by immunoSEQ multiplex PCR, and TCRdb kept only the in-frame ones, dropping some. The sample lists over 85,000 clones, 60% to 80% seen once, with 1.2% in the top ten. Study observations and caveats: The HLA-A and HLA-B alleles of most subjects were reportedly predicted accurately from TCR beta sequences. The authors later linked a missense DCLRE1C variant to TCR beta V- and J-gene trimming.

The receptor comes from a female donor in good health and CMV-seronegative. The specimen sequenced was PBMCs. The rearrangement joins TRBV10-3 to TRBJ2-5, with 8 bases aligning to TRBD1. In nucleotides, the CDR3 is TGTGCCATATCACCAGGACAGGGCCAAGAGACCCAGTACTTC. Translated, it gives CAISPGQGQETQYF.